This T cell receptor (beta chain) was identified in a study of Ad26.COV2.S vaccination and SARS-CoV-2 variants. As for the study in general: As a participant in COV1001, the donor was in the Ad26.COV2.S trial arm. Study-wide results and limits: TCR breadth and depth analyses may have underestimated total T cell responses. Substantial breadth was reported for post-vaccination spike-specific CD8+ and CD4+ T cells.

Indicated treatment: over 15 received Ad26.COV2.S at low or high dose, single or two shots; several received placebo; per-sample allocation not given. Samples were taken on day 63 after the first vaccine or placebo injection. TCRdb keeps only in-frame clones here, not all; method: immunoSEQ multiplex PCR. The sample has just under 250,000 clones; around 87% are singletons. A note on this clone: Its antigen is as yet unknown.

Germline CDR1 is MGHRA and CDR2 is YSYEKL. There are 15 residues in the CDR3. V shed 3 bases and J shed 3 bases, with 12 bases lying between them. The clonotype originates from a person aged 18-65 years who received the Ad26.COV2.S COVID-19 vaccine or a placebo. Sequencing used peripheral blood, obtained in a trial of Ad26.COV2.S vaccine versus placebo. The chain joins TRBV4-1 to TRBJ1-3; the D gene is possibly TRBD1 (5 bases). The CDR3 DNA sequence: TGCGCCAGCAGCCAGATGTTGGGGGGTGGAAACACCATATATTTT. It yields the protein CASSQMLGGGNTIYF.